Presented here are 20 T cell receptor beta chains from one specimen sequenced in a study of tumor-infiltrating lymphocytes in primary liver carcinoma. Between about 17 and 34 mg of unsorted bulk tissue served as the source from which RNA and DNA were co-extracted. Synthesis of TCR beta cDNA was carried out from 500 ng total RNA with a constant-region primer. Three nested multiplex PCR rounds of slightly modified ARM-PCR generated TCR beta libraries. Each of the first two PCR rounds ran approximately 11 cycles with TRBV1-TRBV30 forward and C-beta reverse primers. Using its own MiXCR run on the multiplex PCR reads, TCRdb lists one record per CDR3 protein. The sample records tens of thousands of distinct CDR3 sequences, 65% to 80% being singletons. The sample was liver tumor tissue from sampling region 1. Stated subset: tumor region T1, superior pole. The receptors were sampled from a man aged 35 to 55 with primary liver carcinoma and hepatitis B virus infection.

With respect to this clonotype: At one boundary the junction diverges from the germline segment, which might be a read error. The chain has TRBV19 and TRBJ1-1; TRBD1 is a possible D gene (6 bases). From germline, CDR1 is LNHDA and CDR2 SQIVND (reference sequence). This CDR3 contains 16 residues. CDR3 bases: TGTGCCAGTAGTACTCTTCAGGGGAGAGGAGCCACTAAAGCTTTCTTT. Protein: CASSTLQGRGATKAFF.

The chain recombines TRBV4-1 with TRBJ1-5; TRBD1 matches at 8 bases. The J call may be incorrect, as the DNA end agrees better with TRBJ2-3. This CDR3 contains 15 residues. Looked up from germline, CDR1 is MGHRA and CDR2 is YSYEKL. The CDR3 protein is CASSQAGTGDRPQYF. Written as DNA, the CDR3 is TGCGCCAGCAGCCAAGCGGGGACAGGCGATCGGCCCCAGTATTTT.

Concerning this clonotype itself: One end of the junction is discordant with germline, which a read error may explain. The V call is TRBV5-5, the J call TRBJ2-5, with D perhaps TRBD1 (5 bases). The germline V gene encodes CDR1 SGHKS and CDR2 YYEKEE (reference sequence). The CDR3 totals 14 residues. CDR3 sequence (DNA): TGTGCCAGCAACCCCCGACAGTTCCAAGAGACCCTGTACTTC. Its protein is CASNPRQFQETLYF.

Regarding this clonotype: One end of the junction varies from germline; a read error may be responsible. The V call is TRBV29-1, the J call TRBJ2-3, with TRBD2 matching 9 bases. This CDR3 comprises 13 residues. Germline V CDR1 and CDR2: SQVTM, ANQGSEA. In nucleotides, the CDR3 is TGCAGCGTTCCTAGCGGGAACTCAGATACGCAGTATTTC. Encoded protein: CSVPSGNSDTQYF.

The chain carries TRBV30 and TRBJ2-3; D uncertain. V was clipped by 5 bases and J by 1 base, with 7 bases between them. The CDR3 runs to 12 residues. Germline loops: CDR1 GTSNPN, CDR2 SVGIG (reference sequence). CDR3 nucleotides: TGTGCCTGGCAGCCGGGCACAGATACGCAGTATTTT. This encodes CAWQPGTDTQYF.

A word on this clonotype: The junction departs from germline at one end; a sequencing error may be responsible. V gene TRBV4-1 combines with J gene TRBJ1-5; D gene unclear. This CDR3 contains 14 residues. Germline V gives CDR1 MGHRA, CDR2 YSYEKL. CDR3 sequence (DNA): TGTGCTAGCAGCCAAGGAACGCAGAGCATGCCCCAGCATTTT. Translation gives CASSQGTQSMPQHF.

This chain connects TRBV7-2 to TRBJ2-2; no reliable D call. The CDR3 length is 14 residues. Germline V lookup: CDR1 SGHTA, CDR2 FQGNSA. The V end was cut by 8 bases, the J end by 4 bases, with 14 bases between. The CDR3 reads CTSGLNRATGELFF. In nucleotides, the CDR3 is TGTACCAGCGGTCTTAACCGGGCCACCGGGGAGCTGTTTTTT.

Comments on this clonotype: One junction end disagrees with the germline gene, perhaps due to a read error. The gene calls are TRBV4-1 and TRBJ2-3, with D unclear. Germline values: CDR1 MGHRA, CDR2 YSYEKL. The CDR3 contains 15 residues. CDR3 coding DNA: TGCGCCAGCAGCCAAAAGCCTATCGGCACAGATACGCATTATTTT. Its protein is CASSQKPIGTDTHYF.

On this clonotype: One junction end disagrees with the germline gene, perhaps due to a read error. V is TRBV29-1 and J is TRBJ2-5, with TRBD2 matching 7 bases. CDR1 is SQVTM, CDR2 ANQGSEA, per germline. This CDR3 contains 13 residues. The CDR3 spells CSVGGRAPKTQYF. The CDR3 bases are TGCAGCGTTGGTGGGAGGGCCCCTAAGACCCAGTATTTC.

Comment on this clonotype: Its ends do not fully match the called genes, so a read error is possible. The rearrangement joins TRBV6-5 to TRBJ2-7, with TRBD2 matching over 8 bases. Germline V gene lookup returns CDR1 MNHEY and CDR2 SVGAGI. The CDR3 totals 15 residues. CDR3 DNA: TGTACCAGCAGTTACTCCTCAAGCGGGGGCAAAGAGCAGTACTTC. Translated, it gives CTSSYSSSGGKEQYF.

The chain recombines TRBV6-1 with TRBJ2-2; D possibly corresponds to TRBD1 (6 bases). In germline, CDR1 is MNHNS, CDR2 SASEGT. The CDR3 extends over 16 amino acids. The V gene lost 5 bases and the J gene lost 1 base, with 14 bases spanning the gap. CDR3 DNA sequence: TGTGCCAGCAGTATTATCAGACAGGAGAACACCGGGGAGCTGTTTTTT. Translated, it gives CASSIIRQENTGELFF.

Regarding this clonotype: The CDR3 carries no conserved terminal phenylalanine or tryptophan, so it likely arises from a read error. V gene TRBV11-2 combines with J gene TRBJ1-4; weak D call: TRBD1 (5 bases). The CDR3 spans 14 residues. With 0 bases removed from V and 8 bases from J, the gap between germline ends came to 10 bases. Per germline, CDR1 SGHAT and CDR2 FQNNGV. The CDR3 DNA reads TGTGCCAGCAGCTTAGATGCTGGGGACGAAAAACTGTTTTCT. Translation: CASSLDAGDEKLFS.

This clonotype has a handful of counts. A much larger clonotype is one base distant, so this may be a read error. The genes are TRBV6-6 and TRBJ1-2; weak D call: TRBD1 (6 bases). V was clipped by 5 bases and J by 6 bases, with 13 bases between them. This CDR3 comprises 13 residues. CDR1 and CDR2 (germline): MNHNY, SVGAGI (reference sequence). The DNA of the CDR3 is TGTGCCAGCAGTCAGGGACACGTCAATGGCTACACCTTC. It codes for CASSQGHVNGYTF.

This clonotype has at least ten counts. The chain recombines TRBV28 with TRBJ2-7; the match to TRBD2 covers 7 bases. V dropped 7 bases and J dropped 5; count of bases not matched to a gene: 8. The germline V gene encodes CDR1 MDHEN and CDR2 SYDVKM. This CDR3 has 13 amino acids. CDR3 bases: TGTGCCAGCATCCCCGCGGGAGAAGACGAGCAGTACTTC. It yields the protein CASIPAGEDEQYF. Looking up the rest from reference TRBV28 and TRBJ2-7 gives the full variable domain: DVKVTQSSRYLVKRTGEKVFLECVQDMDHENMFWYRQDPGLGLRLIYFSYDVKMKEKGDIPEGYSVSREKKERFSLILESASTNQTSMYLCASIPAGEDEQYFGPGTRLTVT.

The chain couples TRBV6-1 to TRBJ2-1, with D tentatively TRBD1 (6 bases). Germline CDR1 is MNHNS and CDR2 is SASEGT. CDR3 size: 15 residues. V gave up 4 bases and J gave up 8 bases, with 18 bases separating them. The CDR3 protein is CASSVWAGAVDEQFF. CDR3 nucleotide sequence: TGTGCCAGCAGTGTATGGGCAGGGGCAGTGGATGAGCAGTTCTTC.

Note on this clonotype: The junction does not match germline at one end; this may be a read error. The genes are TRBV7-6 and TRBJ2-1; maybe TRBD1 (6 bases). This CDR3 spans 11 amino acids. In germline, CDR1 is SGHVS, CDR2 FNYEAQ. The CDR3 DNA reads as TGTGCCAGCAGCGGGGGACATGAGCAGCTCTTC. Its protein is CASSGGHEQLF.

A word on this clonotype: The junction does not match germline at one end; this may be a read error. The rearrangement joins TRBV4-2 to TRBJ2-7, with D maybe TRBD1 (5 bases). Germline-derived CDR1 and CDR2 are LGHNA and YNFKEQ. The CDR3 spans 15 residues. The CDR3 spells CASNQERTISYEQYF. The DNA for the CDR3 is TGTGCCAGCAACCAAGAACGGACAATATCATACGAGCAGTACTTC.

The V gene is TRBV5-6, the J gene TRBJ2-2; D call uncertain. The CDR3 has 15 residues. Germline loops: CDR1 SGHDT, CDR2 YYEEEE. Trimming stripped 0 bases from V and 4 bases from J, with 10 bases between. DNA of the CDR3: TGTGCCAGCAGCTTGGCACCCAGAGTCACCGGGGAGCTGTTTTTT. Translating it yields CASSLAPRVTGELFF.

This clonotype was picked up one time. At one boundary the junction diverges from the germline segment, which might be a read error. This chain uses TRBV4-1 with TRBJ2-7; D might be TRBD1 or TRBD2, each matching 5 bases. Per the germline V gene, CDR1 is MGHRA and CDR2 is YSYEKL. The CDR3 is 15 residues long. The chain's CDR3 is CASSQERGRRYDQYF. CDR3 DNA sequence: TGCGCTAGCAGCCAAGAACGGGGCAGGCGCTACGACCAGTACTTC.

As to this clonotype: A read error may be the cause here, since a much bigger clone is one base away. The rearrangement links TRBV28 to TRBJ2-3; the match to TRBD2 covers 8 bases. Per germline, CDR1 MDHEN and CDR2 SYDVKM. The ends lost 5 bases at V and 0 bases at J; junction bases unmatched: 7. The CDR3 is 16 residues long. The CDR3 nucleotides are TGTGCCAGCAGTACGGTACTAGCGGCCAGCACAGATACGCAGTATTTT. This codes for CASSTVLAASTDTQYF.